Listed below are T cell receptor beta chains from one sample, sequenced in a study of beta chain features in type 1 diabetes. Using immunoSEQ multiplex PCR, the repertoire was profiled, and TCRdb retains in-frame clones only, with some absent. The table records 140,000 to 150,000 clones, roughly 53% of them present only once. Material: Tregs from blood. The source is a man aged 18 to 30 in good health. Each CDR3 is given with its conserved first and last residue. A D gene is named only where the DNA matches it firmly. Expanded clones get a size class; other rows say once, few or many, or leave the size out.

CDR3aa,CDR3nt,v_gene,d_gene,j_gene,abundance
CASSVEAGLSLGIQYF,TGTGCCAGCAGCGTAGAGGCGGGACTCAGCCTCGGCATTCAGTACTTC,TRBV9,-,TRBJ2-4,-
CASSPGFVTDTQYF,TGTGCCAGCAGCCCAGGATTTGTCACAGATACGCAGTATTTT,TRBV9,-,TRBJ2-3,-
CASSSAGDYSNQPQHF,TGTGCCAGTAGTTCGGCGGGGGATTATAGCAATCAGCCCCAGCATTTT,TRBV19,-,TRBJ1-5,few
CASSLDLQLYNEQFF,TGTGCCAGCAGCTTAGATCTACAGCTCTACAATGAGCAGTTCTTC,TRBV11-2,-,TRBJ2-1,-
CASSQGQENTEAFF,TGTGCCAGCAGCCAAGGACAGGAGAACACTGAAGCTTTCTTT,TRBV7-3,TRBD1,TRBJ1-1,-
CASSAGQGEGYTF,TGTGCCAGCAGTGCGGGCCAAGGAGAAGGCTACACCTTC,TRBV6-5,-,TRBJ1-2,-
CASSKMDRGSYEQYF,TGTGCCAGCTCAAAAATGGATAGAGGATCCTACGAGCAGTACTTC,TRBV18,-,TRBJ2-7,-
CAWSVVRNEQFF,TGTGCCTGGAGCGTTGTCCGCAATGAGCAGTTCTTC,TRBV30,-,TRBJ2-1,-
CSVEPRGATDTQYF,TGCAGCGTTGAGCCCCGCGGGGCCACAGATACGCAGTATTTT,TRBV29-1,-,TRBJ2-3,few
CASSQDTGASSGANVLTF,TGTGCCAGCAGCCAAGATACAGGGGCTAGCTCTGGGGCCAACGTCCTGACTTTC,TRBV4-2,TRBD1,TRBJ2-6,-